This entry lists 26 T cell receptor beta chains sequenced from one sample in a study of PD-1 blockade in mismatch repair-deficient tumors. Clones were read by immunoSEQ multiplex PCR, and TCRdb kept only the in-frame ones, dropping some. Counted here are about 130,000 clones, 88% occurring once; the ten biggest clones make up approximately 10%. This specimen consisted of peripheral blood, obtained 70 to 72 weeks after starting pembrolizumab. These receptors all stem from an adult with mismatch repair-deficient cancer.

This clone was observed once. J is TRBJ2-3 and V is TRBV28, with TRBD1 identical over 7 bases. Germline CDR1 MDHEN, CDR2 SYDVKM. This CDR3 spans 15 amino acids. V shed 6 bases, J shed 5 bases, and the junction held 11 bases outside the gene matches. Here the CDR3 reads CASSLFKRQGDTQYF. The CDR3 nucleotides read TGTGCCAGCAGCCTTTTCAAAAGACAGGGAGATACGCAGTATTTT.

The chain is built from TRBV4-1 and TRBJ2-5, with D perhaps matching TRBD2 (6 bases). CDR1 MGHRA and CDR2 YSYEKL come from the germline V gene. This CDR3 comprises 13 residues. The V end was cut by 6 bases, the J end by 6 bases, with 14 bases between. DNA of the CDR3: TGCGCCAGCAGGGCGGAGGGCTGGAAGACCCAGTACTTC. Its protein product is CASRAEGWKTQYF.

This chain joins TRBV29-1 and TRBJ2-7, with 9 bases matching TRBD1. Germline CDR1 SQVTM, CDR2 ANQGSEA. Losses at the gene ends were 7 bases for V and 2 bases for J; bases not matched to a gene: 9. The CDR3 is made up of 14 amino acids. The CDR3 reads CSAWTGTGTYEQYF. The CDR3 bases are TGCAGCGCCTGGACCGGGACAGGGACCTACGAGCAGTACTTC.

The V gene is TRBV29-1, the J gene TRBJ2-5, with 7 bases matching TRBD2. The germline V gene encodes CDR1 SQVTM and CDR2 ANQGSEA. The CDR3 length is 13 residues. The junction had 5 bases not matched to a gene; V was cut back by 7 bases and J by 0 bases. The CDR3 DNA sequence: TGCAGCGATACACTAGCGAACCAAGAGACCCAGTACTTC. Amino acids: CSDTLANQETQYF.

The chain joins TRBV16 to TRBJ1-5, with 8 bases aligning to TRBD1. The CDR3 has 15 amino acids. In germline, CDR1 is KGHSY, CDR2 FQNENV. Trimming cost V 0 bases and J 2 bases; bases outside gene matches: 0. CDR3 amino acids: CASSQSGQGNQPQHF. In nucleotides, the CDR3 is TGTGCCAGCAGCCAATCGGGACAGGGCAATCAGCCCCAGCATTTT.

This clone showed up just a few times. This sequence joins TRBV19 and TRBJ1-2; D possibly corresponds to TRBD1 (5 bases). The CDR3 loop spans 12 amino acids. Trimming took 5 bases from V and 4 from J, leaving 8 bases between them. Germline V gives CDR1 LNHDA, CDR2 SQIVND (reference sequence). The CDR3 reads CASSRGSYGYTF. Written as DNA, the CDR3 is TGTGCCAGTAGTCGGGGGAGCTATGGCTACACCTTC.

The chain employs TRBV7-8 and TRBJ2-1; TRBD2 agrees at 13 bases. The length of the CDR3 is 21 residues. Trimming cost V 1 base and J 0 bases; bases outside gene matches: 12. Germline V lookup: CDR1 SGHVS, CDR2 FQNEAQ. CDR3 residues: CASSLGLAGGRIPRSYNEQFF. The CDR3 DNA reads TGTGCCAGCAGCTTAGGACTAGCGGGAGGTAGGATACCCCGCTCCTACAATGAGCAGTTCTTC.

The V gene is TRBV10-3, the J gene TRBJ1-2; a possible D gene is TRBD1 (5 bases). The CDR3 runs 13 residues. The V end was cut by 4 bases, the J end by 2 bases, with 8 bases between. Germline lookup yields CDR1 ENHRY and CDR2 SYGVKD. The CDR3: CAISAGRNYGYTF. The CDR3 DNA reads TGTGCCATCAGTGCGGGACGGAACTATGGCTACACCTTC.

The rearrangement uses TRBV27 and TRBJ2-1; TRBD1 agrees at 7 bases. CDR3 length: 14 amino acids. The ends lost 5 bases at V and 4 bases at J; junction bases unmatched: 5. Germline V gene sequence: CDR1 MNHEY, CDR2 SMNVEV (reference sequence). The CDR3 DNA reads TGTGCCAGCAGTCTCGGCAGGGGGTACAATGAGCAGTTCTTC. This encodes CASSLGRGYNEQFF.

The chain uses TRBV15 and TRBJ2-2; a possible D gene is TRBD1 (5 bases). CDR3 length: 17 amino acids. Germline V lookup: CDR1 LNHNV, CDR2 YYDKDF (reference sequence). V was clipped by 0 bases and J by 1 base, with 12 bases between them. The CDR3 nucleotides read TGTGCCACCAGCAGAGACAGGGCGTCTTTGAACACCGGGGAGCTGTTTTTT. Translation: CATSRDRASLNTGELFF.

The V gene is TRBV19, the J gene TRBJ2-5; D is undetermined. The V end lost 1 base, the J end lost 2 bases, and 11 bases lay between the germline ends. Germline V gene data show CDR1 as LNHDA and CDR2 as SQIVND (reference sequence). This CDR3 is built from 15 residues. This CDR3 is CASSIASGGQETQYF. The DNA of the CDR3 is TGTGCCAGTAGTATAGCTTCCGGCGGACAAGAGACCCAGTACTTC.

The CDR3, as DNA: TGTGCTAGTGGTTTGGTAATACAGGGGATGGAGTTCTTC. Its translation is CASGLVIQGMEFF. The chain uses TRBV12-5 and TRBJ2-1, with 7 bases that match TRBD1. The germline V gene encodes CDR1 LGHNT and CDR2 FRNRAP. V was clipped by 0 bases and J by 14 bases; unmatched bases: 7. The CDR3 is 13 amino acids.

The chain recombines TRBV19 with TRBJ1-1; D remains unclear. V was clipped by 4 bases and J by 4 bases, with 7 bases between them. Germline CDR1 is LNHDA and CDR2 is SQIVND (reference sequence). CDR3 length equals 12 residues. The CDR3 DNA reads TGTGCCAGTAGTAGTTCGGTCACTGAAGCTTTCTTT. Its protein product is CASSSSVTEAFF.

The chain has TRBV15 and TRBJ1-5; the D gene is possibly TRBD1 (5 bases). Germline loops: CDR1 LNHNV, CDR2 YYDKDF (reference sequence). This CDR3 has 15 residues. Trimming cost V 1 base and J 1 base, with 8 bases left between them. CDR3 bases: TGTGCCACCAGCAGAGGAAGGGGAAGCAATCAGCCCCAGCATTTT. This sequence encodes CATSRGRGSNQPQHF.

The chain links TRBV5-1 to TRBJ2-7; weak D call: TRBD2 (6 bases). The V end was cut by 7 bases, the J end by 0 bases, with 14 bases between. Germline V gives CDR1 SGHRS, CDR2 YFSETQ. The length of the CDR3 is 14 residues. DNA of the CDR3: TGCGCCAGCGCGGGGCTAGCGAGCTCCTACGAGCAGTACTTC. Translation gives CASAGLASSYEQYF. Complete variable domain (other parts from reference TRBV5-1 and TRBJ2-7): KAGVTQTPRYLIKTRGQQVTLSCSPISGHRSVSWYQQTPGQGLQFLFEYFSETQRNKGNFPGRFSGRQFSNSRSEMNVSTLELGDSALYLCASAGLASSYEQYFGPGTRLTVT.

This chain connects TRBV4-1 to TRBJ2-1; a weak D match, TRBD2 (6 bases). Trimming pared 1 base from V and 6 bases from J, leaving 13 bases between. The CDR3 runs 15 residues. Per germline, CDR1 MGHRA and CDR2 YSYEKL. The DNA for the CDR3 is TGCGCCAGCAGCCAAGTGATAGGGCGGGGCAATGAGCAGTTCTTC. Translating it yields CASSQVIGRGNEQFF.

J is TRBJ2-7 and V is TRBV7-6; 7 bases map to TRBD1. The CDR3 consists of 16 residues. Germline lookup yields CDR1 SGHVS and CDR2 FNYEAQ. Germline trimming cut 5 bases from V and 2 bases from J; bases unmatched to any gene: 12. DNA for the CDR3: TGTGCCAGCAGCCCCTTAGGACAGGTACCGACCTACGAGCAGTACTTC. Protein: CASSPLGQVPTYEQYF.

The CDR3 region has the DNA TGCGCCAGCAGCCAAACCATACCGGGACAGATTAATGAAAAACTGTTTTTT. This gives the protein CASSQTIPGQINEKLFF. The rearrangement joins TRBV4-3 to TRBJ1-4, with 7 positions matching TRBD1. Germline V CDR1 and CDR2: LGHNA, YSLEER. The CDR3 length is 17 residues. The junction had 10 bases not matched to a gene; V was cut back by 2 bases and J by 4 bases.

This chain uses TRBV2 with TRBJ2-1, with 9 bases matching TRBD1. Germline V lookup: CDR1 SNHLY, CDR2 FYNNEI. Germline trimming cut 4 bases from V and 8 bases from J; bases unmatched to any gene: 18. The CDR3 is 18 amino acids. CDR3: CASSGSVFRTGDLDEQFF. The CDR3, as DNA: TGTGCCAGCAGTGGATCGGTGTTCCGGACAGGGGATCTCGATGAGCAGTTCTTC.

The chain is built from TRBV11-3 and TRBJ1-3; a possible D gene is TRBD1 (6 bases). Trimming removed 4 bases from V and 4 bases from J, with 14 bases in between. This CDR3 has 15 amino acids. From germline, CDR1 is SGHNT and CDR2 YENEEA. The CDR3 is CASSSRTGSGNTIYF. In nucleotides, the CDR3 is TGTGCCAGCAGCTCCAGAACAGGGTCCGGAAACACCATATATTTT.

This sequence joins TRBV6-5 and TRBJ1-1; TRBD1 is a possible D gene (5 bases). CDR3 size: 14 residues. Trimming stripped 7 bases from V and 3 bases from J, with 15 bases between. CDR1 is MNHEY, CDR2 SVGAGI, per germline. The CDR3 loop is CASTRRDSDTEAFF. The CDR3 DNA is TGTGCCAGCACCAGGAGGGACTCGGACACTGAAGCTTTCTTT.

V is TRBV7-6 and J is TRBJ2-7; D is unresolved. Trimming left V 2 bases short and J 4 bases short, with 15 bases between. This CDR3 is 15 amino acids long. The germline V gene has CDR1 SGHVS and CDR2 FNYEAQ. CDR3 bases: TGTGCCAGCAGCTTAATTGGTTCGGGCCCTTACGAGCAGTACTTC. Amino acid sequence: CASSLIGSGPYEQYF.

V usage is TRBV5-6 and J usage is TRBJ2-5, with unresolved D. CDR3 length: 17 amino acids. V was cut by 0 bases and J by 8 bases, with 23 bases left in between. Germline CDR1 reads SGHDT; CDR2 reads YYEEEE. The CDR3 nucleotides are TGTGCCAGCAGCTTGGCTTCAGGAACAGTGCCAAGAGATACCCAGTACTTC. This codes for CASSLASGTVPRDTQYF.

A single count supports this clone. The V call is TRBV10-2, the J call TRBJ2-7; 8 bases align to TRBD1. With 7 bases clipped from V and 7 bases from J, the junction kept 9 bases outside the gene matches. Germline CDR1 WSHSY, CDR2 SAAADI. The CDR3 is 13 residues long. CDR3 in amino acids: CASTNKDRVEQYF. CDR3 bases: TGCGCCAGCACCAACAAGGACAGGGTAGAGCAGTACTTC.

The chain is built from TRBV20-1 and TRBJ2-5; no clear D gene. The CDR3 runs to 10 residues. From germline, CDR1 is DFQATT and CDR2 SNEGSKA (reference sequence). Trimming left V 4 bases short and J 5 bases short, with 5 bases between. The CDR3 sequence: CSAIWETQYF. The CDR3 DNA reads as TGCAGTGCTATTTGGGAGACCCAGTACTTC.

The CDR3: CASSQGGVGTQYF. The CDR3 coding sequence is TGTGCCAGCAGCCAAGGTGGGGTCGGTACGCAGTATTTT. The rearrangement uses TRBV14 and TRBJ2-3; D gene ambiguous. Germline loops: CDR1 SGHDN, CDR2 FVKESK. The CDR3 is 13 residues long. Trimming stripped 1 base from V and 8 bases from J, with 10 bases between.